Reported below is one T cell receptor (beta chain). This clone occurred once. Its antigen has not been determined. Base quality data are lacking; no much larger clone is found one base away. The entry originates in a study of control samples from healthy donors and cancer patients (dated by TCRdb to 2018 to 2021). Its CDR3 holds 16 amino acids, cysteine through phenylalanine. Only the CDR3 part of the read is kept: 48 bases, read in frame from the first base. The V and J ends are trimmed by 2 bases and 4 bases, leaving 17 bases between them. The germline V gene (reference sequence) provides CDR1 SGHAT and CDR2 FQDESV. To prepare the library, the immunoSEQ multiplex PCR assay was applied. TCRdb stores this immuneACCESS table with in-frame sequences only. Part of the clones is absent; in the studies checked, under half of the shortfall reflects unresolved V genes, and no reason is known for the rest. The sample table lists about 110,000 clones, roughly four fifths of them with a count of one. Approximately 7% of the sample is taken by the ten largest.

The sample taken for sequencing was blood. This sequence uses TRBV11-1 and TRBJ1-2; D gene: possibly TRBD1, on 6 matching bases. This TCR was recovered from a young man in good health. The CDR3 here reads CASSLPGTSTVYGYTF. At the DNA level, the sequence is TGTGCCAGCAGCTTACCCGGGACATCCACTGTCTATGGCTACACCTTC.